This T cell receptor beta chain was profiled in a study of Graves' ophthalmopathy and Graves' hyperthyroidism. CDR3 length equals 14 residues. The ends were cut back, 6 bases at V and 6 bases at J, with 12 bases in the middle. Germline V gene lookup returns CDR1 MDHEN and CDR2 SYDVKM. Amplifying from RNA transcripts, the study obtained TCR beta CDR3 regions. After a first-round RT-PCR with HTBI primers, a second-round multiplex PCR was run. TCRdb re-called the multiplex PCR reads with MiXCR, one entry per CDR3 protein. The table lists about 480,000 distinct CDR3 sequences, approximately 15% of them singletons, with roughly 9.8% in the top ten. This clonotype was picked up many times.

This receptor was taken from a woman aged 25 to 39 with Graves' ophthalmopathy. The sample taken for sequencing was blood. This chain joins TRBV28 and TRBJ1-6; weak D call: TRBD1 (5 bases). This chain's CDR3 is CASSTPGSNSPLHF. CDR3 nucleotide sequence: TGTGCCAGCAGCACTCCAGGGAGTAATTCACCCCTCCACTTT. Drawing the rest from reference TRBV28 and TRBJ1-6, the complete variable domain is DVKVTQSSRYLVKRTGEKVFLECVQDMDHENMFWYRQDPGLGLRLIYFSYDVKMKEKGDIPEGYSVSREKKERFSLILESASTNQTSMYLCASSTPGSNSPLHFGNGTRLTVT.